The 12 T cell receptor beta chains below were found in one sample sequenced in a study of OX40 agonist ivuxolimab in advanced cancers. Sequenced by immunoSEQ multiplex PCR; TCRdb stores in-frame clones only, minus some. The table lists 62,000 or so clones, around 86% of them singletons, with 2% to 2.5% in the top ten. This specimen consisted of CD4+ or CD8+ T cells sorted from blood, obtained in a trial of the OX40 agonist ivuxolimab. The receptor set was obtained from an adult with an advanced solid tumor such as melanoma, head and neck, liver or kidney cancer.

This clone showed up just a few times. The CDR3 DNA sequence: TGTGCCAGCAGCTTAATGTCGGGGAACACTGAAGCTTTCTTT. It codes for CASSLMSGNTEAFF. The chain couples TRBV7-2 to TRBJ1-1; D is uncertain. The CDR3 extends over 14 amino acids. Trimming shortened V by 2 bases and J by 1 base, and 8 bases separated the two germline ends. CDR1 SGHTA and CDR2 FQGNSA come from the germline V gene.

This chain links TRBV5-6 with TRBJ1-2; 9 bases are a match to TRBD1. From germline, CDR1 is SGHDT and CDR2 YYEEEE. The CDR3 runs to 13 residues. Trimming removed 3 bases from V and 5 bases from J; junction bases left unmatched: 2. This CDR3 reads CASSSDRGYGYTF. The CDR3 bases are TGTGCCAGCAGCTCTGACAGGGGGTATGGCTACACCTTC.

This chain joins TRBV5-6 and TRBJ2-2; no clear D. There are 12 residues in the CDR3. V was clipped by 2 bases and J by 6 bases, with 5 bases between them. Germline V lookup: CDR1 SGHDT, CDR2 YYEEEE. DNA for the CDR3: TGTGCCAGCAGCTTCTCGCCCGGGGAGCTGTTTTTT. Amino acids: CASSFSPGELFF.

The V call is TRBV28, the J call TRBJ2-5, with D possibly TRBD2 on 7 matching bases. The V end lost 6 bases, the J end lost 7 bases, and 18 bases lay between the germline ends. The germline gives CDR1 MDHEN, CDR2 SYDVKM. This CDR3 is built from 14 residues. CDR3: CASRTGTKGGTQYF. The CDR3 DNA is TGTGCCAGCAGAACCGGGACTAAGGGGGGGACCCAGTACTTC. Full variable domain (missing parts from reference TRBV28 and TRBJ2-5): DVKVTQSSRYLVKRTGEKVFLECVQDMDHENMFWYRQDPGLGLRLIYFSYDVKMKEKGDIPEGYSVSREKKERFSLILESASTNQTSMYLCASRTGTKGGTQYFGPGTRLLVL.

This rearrangement joins TRBV5-4 to TRBJ2-1, with TRBD2 matching 8 bases. This CDR3 has 16 residues. The germline CDR1 and CDR2 sequences are SGHNT and YYREEE (reference sequence). The J segment lost 2 bases and the V segment lost 4 bases, leaving 8 bases of the junction unmatched. The CDR3 sequence is CASSRELAETYNEQFF. Written as DNA, the CDR3 is TGTGCCAGCAGCCGCGAACTAGCGGAGACCTACAATGAGCAGTTCTTC. The entire variable domain, with the rest obtained from reference TRBV5-4 and TRBJ2-1, is as follows: ETGVTQSPTHLIKTRGQQVTLRCSSQSGHNTVSWYQQALGQGPQFIFQYYREEENGRGNFPPRFSGLQFPNYSSELNVNALELDDSALYLCASSRELAETYNEQFFGPGTRLTVL.

The V and J genes are TRBV7-3 and TRBJ2-1; D gene uncertain. Germline CDR1 SGHTA, CDR2 FQGTGA. This CDR3 region has 19 residues. The V gene lost 4 bases and the J gene lost 0 bases, with 22 bases spanning the gap. CDR3 loop: CASSSVSSLDPSSYNEQFF. The CDR3 coding sequence is TGTGCCAGCAGCTCCGTCTCGTCCTTGGACCCGAGCTCCTACAATGAGCAGTTCTTC.

The V call is TRBV18, the J call TRBJ1-4, with D uncertain. This CDR3 has 15 amino acids. V lost 2 bases and J 10 bases, leaving 17 bases between the germline ends. CDR1 and CDR2 (germline): KGHSH, LQKENI. DNA of the CDR3: TGTGCCAGCTCACCAGGGGAGGGCGGAGTCAGAAAACTGTTTTTT. Its protein product is CASSPGEGGVRKLFF.

This clone was counted a few times. As DNA, the CDR3 is TGCAGCGTTGAAGGGCAGGTGAGAACTGAAGCTTTCTTT. Amino acids: CSVEGQVRTEAFF. This chain links TRBV29-1 with TRBJ1-1, with unresolved D. The CDR3 extends over 13 amino acids. Germline V lookup: CDR1 SQVTM, CDR2 ANQGSEA. V lost 1 base, J lost 5 bases, and 11 bases lay in between.

CDR3 sequence: CASSLAGGRETQYF. The CDR3 DNA is TGTGCCAGCAGTCTAGCGGGGGGGCGAGAGACCCAGTACTTC. V usage is TRBV2 and J usage is TRBJ2-5, with 12 positions matching TRBD2. With 5 bases clipped from V and 4 bases from J, the junction kept 2 bases outside the gene matches. The CDR3 is 14 amino acids. CDR1 and CDR2 (germline): SNHLY, FYNNEI.

In this sample, this clone turned up once. The chain uses TRBV6-5 and TRBJ1-1; maybe TRBD1 (6 bases). The CDR3 length is 15 residues. Trimming stripped 8 bases from V and 0 bases from J, with 16 bases between. Germline-derived CDR1 and CDR2 are MNHEY and SVGAGI. The CDR3 region is CASGIGQIMNTEAFF. CDR3 nucleotides: TGTGCCAGCGGGATCGGACAGATCATGAACACTGAAGCTTTCTTT.

The chain is built from TRBV20-1 and TRBJ2-7; D ambiguous. This CDR3 region has 11 residues. Germline assignment: CDR1 DFQATT and CDR2 SNEGSKA (reference sequence). This CDR3 reads CVFKGSYEQYF. For the CDR3, the DNA is TGCGTTTTTAAGGGTTCCTACGAGCAGTACTTC.

The J gene is TRBJ1-1, the V gene TRBV9; 11 bases agree with TRBD1. Germline-derived CDR1 and CDR2 are SGDLS and YYNGEE. The junction had 7 bases not matched to a gene; V was cut back by 4 bases and J by 5 bases. The CDR3 is 15 residues long. CDR3 coding DNA: TGTGCCAGCAGCAAAGGACAGGGGGCAAGGACTGAAGCTTTCTTT. This translates into CASSKGQGARTEAFF.